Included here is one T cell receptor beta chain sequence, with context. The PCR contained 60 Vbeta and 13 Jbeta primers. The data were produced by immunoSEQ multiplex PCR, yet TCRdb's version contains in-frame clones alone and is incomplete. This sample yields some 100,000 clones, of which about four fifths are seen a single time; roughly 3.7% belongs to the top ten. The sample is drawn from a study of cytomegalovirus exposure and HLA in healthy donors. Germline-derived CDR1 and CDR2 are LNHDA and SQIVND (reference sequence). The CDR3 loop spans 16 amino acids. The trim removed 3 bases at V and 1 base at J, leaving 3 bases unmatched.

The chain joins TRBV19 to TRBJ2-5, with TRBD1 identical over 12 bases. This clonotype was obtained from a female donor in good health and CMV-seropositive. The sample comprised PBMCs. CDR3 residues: CASSIGGQGAQETQYF. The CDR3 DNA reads TGTGCCAGTAGTATCGGGGGACAGGGGGCCCAAGAGACCCAGTACTTC.